This T cell receptor beta chain comes out of a study of T cells in localized non-small cell lung cancer. Clones were sequenced by immunoSEQ multiplex PCR, and TCRdb holds only the in-frame ones, with some missing. Of tens of thousands of clones listed, more than 85% are singletons. On this clone itself: The antigen remains unidentified.

Study outcomes and limitations: A higher density of T cells in blood coincided with extended overall survival. Tumor samples were not multi-region, leaving intratumor heterogeneity unexcluded. Adjacent lung tissue had a median around 50 of the top 100 clones found in the tumor. Peak T cell clonality was found in uninvolved adjacent lung, exceeding tumor.

The sequence was obtained from a man between 35 and 75 years old with stage II lung adenocarcinoma. The sequencing here drew on PBMCs, taken before any cancer treatment.

The CDR3 reads CASSLKSDRGLYNSPLHF. CDR3 DNA: TGTGCCAGCAGCTTAAAGTCGGACAGGGGGCTCTATAATTCACCCCTCCACTTT. The rearrangement links TRBV7-6 to TRBJ1-6; 11 nucleotides align to TRBD1. Germline loops: CDR1 SGHVS, CDR2 FNYEAQ. V shed 2 bases, J shed 3 bases, and the junction held 6 bases outside the gene matches. The CDR3 length is 18 residues.